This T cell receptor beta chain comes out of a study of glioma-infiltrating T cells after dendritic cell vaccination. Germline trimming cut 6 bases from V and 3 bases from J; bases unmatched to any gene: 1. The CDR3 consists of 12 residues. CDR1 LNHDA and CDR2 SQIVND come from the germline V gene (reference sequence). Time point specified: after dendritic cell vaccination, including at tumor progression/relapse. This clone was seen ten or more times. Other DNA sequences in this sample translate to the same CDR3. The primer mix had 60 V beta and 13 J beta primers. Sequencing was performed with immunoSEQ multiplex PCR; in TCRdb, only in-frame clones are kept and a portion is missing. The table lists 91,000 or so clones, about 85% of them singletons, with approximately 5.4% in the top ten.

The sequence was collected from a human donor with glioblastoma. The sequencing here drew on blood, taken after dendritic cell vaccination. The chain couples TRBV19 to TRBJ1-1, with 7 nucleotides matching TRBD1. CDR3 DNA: TGTGCCAGTAGGACAGGGTACACTGAAGCTTTCTTT. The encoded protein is CASRTGYTEAFF.